The 6 T cell receptor beta chains presented below share a single source sample, sequenced in a study of CD8+CD57+ T cells in acquired aplastic anemia. The TCR beta profiling, which covered VDJ combination and CDR3 sequence, was carried out using genomic DNA as the template. TCRdb redid the calling of the reads with MiXCR, one entry per CDR3 protein. The sample carries roughly 58,000 distinct CDR3 sequences, about 54% recorded once. Sequenced: sorted CD4+, CD8+, or CD8+CD57+ T cells (not recorded which) from PBMCs. The receptors originated from a human donor in good health, serving as a control.

This clonotype was counted many times. The chain employs TRBV6-5 and TRBJ1-5; D is ambiguous. The CDR3 totals 13 residues. Trimming cost V 3 bases and J 3 bases, with 6 bases left between them. CDR1 and CDR2 from the germline V gene are MNHEY and SVGAGI. This chain's CDR3 is CASSYSSNQPQHF. CDR3 nucleotides: TGTGCCAGCAGTTATTCCTCCAATCAGCCCCAGCATTTT.

This clonotype was found many times. V is TRBV30 and J is TRBJ1-2, with TRBD1 as a possible D gene (5 bases). The germline V gene encodes CDR1 GTSNPN and CDR2 SVGIG (reference sequence). Trimming removed 4 bases from V and 4 bases from J, with 13 bases in between. The CDR3 is 13 residues long. Written as DNA, the CDR3 is TGTGCCTGGAAGGCAGGGACCGGCTATGGCTACACCTTC. Its translation: CAWKAGTGYGYTF.

In the case of this clonotype: This could be a read error, since a much larger clone is one nucleotide away. The chain couples TRBV6-5 to TRBJ1-1; weak D call: TRBD1 (5 bases). Trimming removed 3 bases at V and 5 bases at J, with 13 bases between. The CDR3 contains 14 residues. Germline V lookup: CDR1 MNHEY, CDR2 SVGAGI. In DNA form, the CDR3 reads TGTGCCAGCAGTTATAACAGGTGGCGAACTGAAGCTTTCTTT. This encodes CASSYNRWRTEAFF.

This clonotype is classed as medium-sized. The chain links TRBV7-9 to TRBJ1-5; possibly TRBD1 for D (5 bases). Germline V lookup: CDR1 SEHNR, CDR2 FQNEAQ (reference sequence). V was trimmed by 5 bases and J by 6 bases, leaving 8 bases between them. The CDR3 covers 12 residues. CDR3 bases: TGTGCCAGCAGCACGGGGGGTCAGCCCCAGCATTTT. It translates to CASSTGGQPQHF.

V gene TRBV2 combines with J gene TRBJ1-5, with D uncertain. Between the trimmed V and J ends, which lost 7 bases and 0 bases, there was a span of 10 bases. This CDR3 spans 14 amino acids. The germline V gene has CDR1 SNHLY and CDR2 FYNNEI. The CDR3 DNA reads as TGTGCCAGCACCTCTAGGGATAGCAATCAGCCCCAGCATTTT. Amino acids: CASTSRDSNQPQHF.

The chain joins TRBV19 to TRBJ2-3; 8 bases align to TRBD1. Unmatched junction bases numbered 6, after V lost 5 bases and J lost 5 bases. The germline V gene has CDR1 LNHDA and CDR2 SQIVND (reference sequence). The CDR3 has 14 residues. The DNA of the CDR3 is TGTGCCAGTAGTTTTGGACAGGGTCGAGATACGCAGTATTTT. Translation gives CASSFGQGRDTQYF.